A single sample is the source of the 11 T cell receptor beta chains below, sequenced in a study of blood T cell repertoires in COVID-19. Data came from immunoSEQ multiplex PCR; TCRdb stores just in-frame clones and leaves some out. The sample contains 65,000 to 75,000 clones, roughly 80% of which appear only once. The specimen sequenced was peripheral blood. These receptors all come from an elderly woman with acute or convalescent COVID-19.

The CDR3 region has the DNA TGTGCCAGCAGACCTGGGACAGGGCGAAACACCATATATTTT. This encodes CASRPGTGRNTIYF. The chain joins TRBV6-5 to TRBJ1-3; 9 bases fit TRBD1. V lost 6 bases and J lost 5; bases outside the gene matches: 5. Germline CDR1 and CDR2: MNHEY and SVGAGI. The CDR3 contains 14 residues.

The chain uses TRBV27 and TRBJ2-2, with 7 bases that match TRBD1. Germline CDR1 reads MNHEY; CDR2 reads SMNVEV (reference sequence). Unmatched junction bases numbered 14, after V lost 6 bases and J lost 4 bases. The CDR3 covers 17 residues. The CDR3 DNA is TGTGCCAGCAGAAAAGTGGGCAGGGGGTATAGCACCGGGGAGCTGTTTTTT. Protein product: CASRKVGRGYSTGELFF.

The chain links TRBV7-6 to TRBJ1-5; 8 nucleotides line up with TRBD1. Per germline, CDR1 SGHVS and CDR2 FNYEAQ. CDR3 size: 17 residues. Germline trimming cut 1 base from V and 2 bases from J; bases unmatched to any gene: 7. The CDR3 loop is CASSLGAGGGGNQPQHF. CDR3 DNA: TGTGCCAGCAGCTTAGGTGCAGGGGGCGGGGGCAATCAGCCCCAGCATTTT.

V gene TRBV11-2 combines with J gene TRBJ1-2; a possible D gene is TRBD1 (5 bases). Trimming shortened V by 5 bases and J by 4 bases, and 11 bases separated the two germline ends. The CDR3 has 13 amino acids. Germline V lookup: CDR1 SGHAT, CDR2 FQNNGV. CDR3 nucleotides: TGTGCCAGCAGCCCAGGGTACGGCTATGGCTACACCTTC. Amino acids: CASSPGYGYGYTF.

The V gene is TRBV15, the J gene TRBJ2-3; TRBD2 might be the D (7 bases). This CDR3 region has 15 residues. CDR1 is LNHNV, CDR2 YYDKDF, per germline (reference sequence). V gave up 0 bases and J gave up 3 bases, with 10 bases separating them. The CDR3 DNA sequence: TGTGCCACCAGCAGAGAAGGGGGGGCGACAGATACGCAGTATTTT. This gives the protein CATSREGGATDTQYF.

V is TRBV5-1 and J is TRBJ2-5; 14 bases map to TRBD2. Trimming took 0 bases from V and 7 from J; bases not matched to a gene: 2. Per the germline V gene, CDR1 is SGHRS and CDR2 is YFSETQ. The CDR3 spans 15 residues. CDR3 bases: TGCGCCAGCAGCTTGGGACTAGCGGGGGGGCGGACCCAGTACTTC. Its translation: CASSLGLAGGRTQYF.

CDR3 nucleotide sequence: TGTGCCAGCAGAGCCGCAGGGGGATTCGGTGAAAAACTGTTTTTT. It yields the protein CASRAAGGFGEKLFF. This sequence joins TRBV7-9 and TRBJ1-4, with 7 bases lining up with TRBD1. The CDR3 extends over 15 amino acids. Germline CDR1 and CDR2: SEHNR and FQNEAQ (reference sequence). V dropped 6 bases and J dropped 7; count of bases not matched to a gene: 11.

The gene calls are TRBV5-1 and TRBJ2-3, with D uncertain. Trimming took 4 bases from V and 5 from J, leaving 14 bases between them. The CDR3 contains 14 residues. Germline-derived CDR1 and CDR2 are SGHRS and YFSETQ. Here the CDR3 reads CASSPSGFKDTQYF. CDR3 nucleotide sequence: TGCGCCAGCAGCCCCTCGGGTTTTAAAGATACGCAGTATTTT.

The V and J genes are TRBV5-4 and TRBJ2-3; D is unclear. Germline loops: CDR1 SGHNT, CDR2 YYREEE (reference sequence). CDR3 length equals 14 residues. Trimming stripped 0 bases from V and 6 bases from J, with 11 bases between. The CDR3 here is CASSLESPWDTQYF. The CDR3 DNA follows: TGTGCCAGCAGCTTGGAGAGCCCCTGGGATACGCAGTATTTT.

This sequence joins TRBV5-1 and TRBJ1-1, with D hard to call. This CDR3 comprises 12 residues. V lost 5 bases and J lost 1, with 6 bases in between. Germline V gene lookup returns CDR1 SGHRS and CDR2 YFSETQ. CDR3 amino acids: CASRTSNTEAFF. The CDR3 bases are TGCGCCAGCAGGACTTCGAACACTGAAGCTTTCTTT.

This sequence joins TRBV9 and TRBJ2-5, with D possibly TRBD2 on 6 matching bases. CDR1 is SGDLS and CDR2 is YYNGEE in the germline V gene. V was pared by 0 bases and J by 5 bases, with 14 bases between. CDR3 length: 15 residues. CDR3 amino acids: CASSVAGRTTETQYF. The CDR3 DNA reads TGTGCCAGCAGCGTAGCCGGCAGGACTACGGAGACCCAGTACTTC.